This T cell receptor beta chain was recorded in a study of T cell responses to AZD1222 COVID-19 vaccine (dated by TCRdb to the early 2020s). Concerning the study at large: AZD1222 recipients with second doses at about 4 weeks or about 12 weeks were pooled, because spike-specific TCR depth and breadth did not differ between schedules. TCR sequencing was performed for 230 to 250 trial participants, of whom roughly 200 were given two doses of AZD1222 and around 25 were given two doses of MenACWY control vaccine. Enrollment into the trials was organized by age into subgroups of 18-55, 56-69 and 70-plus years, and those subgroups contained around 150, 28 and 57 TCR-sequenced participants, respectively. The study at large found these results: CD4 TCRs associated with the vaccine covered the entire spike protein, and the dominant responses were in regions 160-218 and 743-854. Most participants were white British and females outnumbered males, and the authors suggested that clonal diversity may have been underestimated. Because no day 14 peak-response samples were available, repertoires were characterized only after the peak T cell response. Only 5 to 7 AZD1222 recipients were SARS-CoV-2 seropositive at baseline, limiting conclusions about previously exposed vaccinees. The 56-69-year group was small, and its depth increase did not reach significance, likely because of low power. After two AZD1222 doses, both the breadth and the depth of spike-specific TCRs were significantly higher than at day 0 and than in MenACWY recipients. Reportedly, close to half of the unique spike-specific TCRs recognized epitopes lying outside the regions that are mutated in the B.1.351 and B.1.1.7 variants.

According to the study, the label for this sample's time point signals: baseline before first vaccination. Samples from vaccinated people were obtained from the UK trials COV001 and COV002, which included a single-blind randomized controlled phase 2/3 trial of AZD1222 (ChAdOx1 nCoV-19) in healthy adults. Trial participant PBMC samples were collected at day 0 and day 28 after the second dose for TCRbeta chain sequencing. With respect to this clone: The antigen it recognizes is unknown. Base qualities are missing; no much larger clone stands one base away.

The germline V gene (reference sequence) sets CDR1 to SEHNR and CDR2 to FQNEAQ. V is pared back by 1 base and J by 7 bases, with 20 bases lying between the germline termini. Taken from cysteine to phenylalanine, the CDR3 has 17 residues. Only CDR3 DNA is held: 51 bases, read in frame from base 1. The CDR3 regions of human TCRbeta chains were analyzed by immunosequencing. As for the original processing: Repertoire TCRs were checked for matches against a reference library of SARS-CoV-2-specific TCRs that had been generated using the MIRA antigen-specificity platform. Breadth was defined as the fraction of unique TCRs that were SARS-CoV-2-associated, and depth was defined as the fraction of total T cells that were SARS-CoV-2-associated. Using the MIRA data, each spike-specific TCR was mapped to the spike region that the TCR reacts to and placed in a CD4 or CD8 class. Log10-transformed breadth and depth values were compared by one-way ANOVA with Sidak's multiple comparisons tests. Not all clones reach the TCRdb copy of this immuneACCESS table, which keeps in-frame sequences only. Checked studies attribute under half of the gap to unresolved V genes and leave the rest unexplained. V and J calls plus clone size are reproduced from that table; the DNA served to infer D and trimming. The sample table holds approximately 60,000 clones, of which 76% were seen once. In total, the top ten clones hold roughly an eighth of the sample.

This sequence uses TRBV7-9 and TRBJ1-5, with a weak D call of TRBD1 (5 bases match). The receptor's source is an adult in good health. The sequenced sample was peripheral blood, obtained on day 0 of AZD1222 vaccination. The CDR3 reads CASSLGVGDKRQQPQHF. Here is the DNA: TGTGCCAGCAGCTTAGGGGTGGGGGATAAGCGGCAGCAGCCCCAGCATTTT.